This TCR beta chain was recorded in a study of identical twins. Overall study findings and caveats: Researchers reported excess low generation probability among twin-shared out-of-frame alpha sequences. Instead of following the same donors, the conclusions were based on cross-sectional statistical analysis.

V dropped 6 bases and J dropped 10; count of bases not matched to a gene: 8. The CDR3 spans 14 residues. Germline V gives CDR1 SQVTM, CDR2 ANQGSEA. Of note for this clonotype: The antigen is not known.

TCRdb called the 5' RACE reads again in MiXCR, with one record for every CDR3 protein. The sample has 550,000 to 700,000 distinct CDR3 sequences, over 20% seen once. These records were also assigned to another study, of T cells expressing NK-cell markers. That publication notes: The authors sequenced eight donors, of whom seven were HCMV-seropositive and one was seronegative. For several donors, the dominant NKG2C+ clonotypes made up about 1.0-8% of their CD8+ T cells.

The rearrangement joins TRBV29-1 to TRBJ2-1, with 14 bases aligning to TRBD2. The clonotype originates from a young woman in good health. Source material: PBMCs. The DNA for the CDR3 is TGCAGCGTGTTGGGACTAGCGGGAGCGAGAGAGCAGTTCTTC. The encoded protein is CSVLGLAGAREQFF.